This T cell receptor beta chain is drawn from a study of blood T cell repertoires in COVID-19. Turning to the study itself: Nucleic acid was either cDNA or gDNA, and it came from T cells, B-cell-depleted T cells, or PBMCs.

This clone was found once. TCRdb's copy holds only in-frame clones and misses some; the assay was immunoSEQ multiplex PCR. The sample consists of roughly 130,000 clones, more than 90% of them appearing once. The CDR3 covers 15 residues. V was shortened by 4 bases and J by 4 bases, with 16 bases between the two germline ends. CDR1 is SGHDT, CDR2 YYEEEE, per germline. The clonotype originates from a man aged 50-59 years with active COVID-19. The rearrangement uses TRBV5-6 and TRBJ2-3, with D maybe TRBD2 (5 bases). The specimen sequenced was peripheral blood. The CDR3 sequence is CASSPIGIGADTQYF. In DNA, the CDR3 is TGTGCCAGCAGCCCGATTGGGATCGGGGCAGATACGCAGTATTTT.